This record concerns one T cell receptor beta chain sequence. The repertoire was sequenced with immunoSEQ multiplex PCR; TCRdb's copy has only in-frame clones and lacks some. The sample contains about 120,000 clones, around four fifths of which appear only once. This entry belongs to a study of blood T cell repertoires in COVID-19. Across the whole study: Italy, Spain and the United States were the sources of the convalescent and acute COVID-19 samples. PBMCs, B-cell-depleted T cells, or T cells were the source of the cDNA or gDNA that made up the material.

CDR3 length: 16 amino acids. J gave up 4 bases and V 6 bases, and 10 bases lay outside the gene matches. CDR1 is MRHNA and CDR2 is SNTAGT in the germline V gene. The sequence was obtained from a human donor in a cohort sampled during active COVID-19. Sequenced: peripheral blood. The chain uses TRBV6-4 and TRBJ1-5; 9 bases line up with TRBD1. The CDR3 here is CASRAVGQGRNQPQHF. The CDR3 DNA is TGTGCCAGCAGGGCCGTGGGACAGGGAAGAAATCAGCCCCAGCATTTT.